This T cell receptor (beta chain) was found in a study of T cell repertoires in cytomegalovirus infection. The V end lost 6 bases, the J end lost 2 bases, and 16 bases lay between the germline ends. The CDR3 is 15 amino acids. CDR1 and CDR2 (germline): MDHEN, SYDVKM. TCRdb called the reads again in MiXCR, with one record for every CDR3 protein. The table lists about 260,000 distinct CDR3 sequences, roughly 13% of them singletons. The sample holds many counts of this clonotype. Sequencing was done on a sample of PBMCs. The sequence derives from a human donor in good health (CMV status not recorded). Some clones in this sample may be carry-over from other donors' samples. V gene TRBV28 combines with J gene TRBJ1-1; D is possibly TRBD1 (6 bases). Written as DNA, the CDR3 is TGTGCCAGCAGGAGGGACACCACTCCTAACACTGAAGCTTTCTTT. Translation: CASRRDTTPNTEAFF.